This note documents a single TCR beta chain sequence. The data derive from a study of blood T cell repertoires in COVID-19. Study summary: COVID-19 samples from acute and convalescent phases originated in the United States, Italy and Spain.

Per the authors' pipeline: Reference gene primer amplification gave nucleated cell count estimates. Repertoires were generated with immunoSEQ multiplex PCR, while TCRdb's copy carries only in-frame clones and drops some. V and J calls and clone size are given by that table; D and trimming were obtained from the DNA. Here the sample spans 200,000 to 250,000 clones, around 80% being singletons. The sequence was obtained from a woman aged 40 to 49 with acute or convalescent COVID-19. Specimen: peripheral blood.

CDR3: CASSEGQGANNEKLFF. As DNA, the CDR3 is TGTGCCAGCAGCGAAGGGCAAGGGGCCAACAATGAAAAACTGTTTTTT. This sequence joins TRBV7-3 and TRBJ1-4, with D tentatively TRBD1 (5 bases). The V end lost 5 bases, the J end lost 5 bases, and 18 bases lay between the germline ends. Per the germline V gene, CDR1 is SGHTA and CDR2 is FQGTGA. The CDR3 sequence is 16 residues long.